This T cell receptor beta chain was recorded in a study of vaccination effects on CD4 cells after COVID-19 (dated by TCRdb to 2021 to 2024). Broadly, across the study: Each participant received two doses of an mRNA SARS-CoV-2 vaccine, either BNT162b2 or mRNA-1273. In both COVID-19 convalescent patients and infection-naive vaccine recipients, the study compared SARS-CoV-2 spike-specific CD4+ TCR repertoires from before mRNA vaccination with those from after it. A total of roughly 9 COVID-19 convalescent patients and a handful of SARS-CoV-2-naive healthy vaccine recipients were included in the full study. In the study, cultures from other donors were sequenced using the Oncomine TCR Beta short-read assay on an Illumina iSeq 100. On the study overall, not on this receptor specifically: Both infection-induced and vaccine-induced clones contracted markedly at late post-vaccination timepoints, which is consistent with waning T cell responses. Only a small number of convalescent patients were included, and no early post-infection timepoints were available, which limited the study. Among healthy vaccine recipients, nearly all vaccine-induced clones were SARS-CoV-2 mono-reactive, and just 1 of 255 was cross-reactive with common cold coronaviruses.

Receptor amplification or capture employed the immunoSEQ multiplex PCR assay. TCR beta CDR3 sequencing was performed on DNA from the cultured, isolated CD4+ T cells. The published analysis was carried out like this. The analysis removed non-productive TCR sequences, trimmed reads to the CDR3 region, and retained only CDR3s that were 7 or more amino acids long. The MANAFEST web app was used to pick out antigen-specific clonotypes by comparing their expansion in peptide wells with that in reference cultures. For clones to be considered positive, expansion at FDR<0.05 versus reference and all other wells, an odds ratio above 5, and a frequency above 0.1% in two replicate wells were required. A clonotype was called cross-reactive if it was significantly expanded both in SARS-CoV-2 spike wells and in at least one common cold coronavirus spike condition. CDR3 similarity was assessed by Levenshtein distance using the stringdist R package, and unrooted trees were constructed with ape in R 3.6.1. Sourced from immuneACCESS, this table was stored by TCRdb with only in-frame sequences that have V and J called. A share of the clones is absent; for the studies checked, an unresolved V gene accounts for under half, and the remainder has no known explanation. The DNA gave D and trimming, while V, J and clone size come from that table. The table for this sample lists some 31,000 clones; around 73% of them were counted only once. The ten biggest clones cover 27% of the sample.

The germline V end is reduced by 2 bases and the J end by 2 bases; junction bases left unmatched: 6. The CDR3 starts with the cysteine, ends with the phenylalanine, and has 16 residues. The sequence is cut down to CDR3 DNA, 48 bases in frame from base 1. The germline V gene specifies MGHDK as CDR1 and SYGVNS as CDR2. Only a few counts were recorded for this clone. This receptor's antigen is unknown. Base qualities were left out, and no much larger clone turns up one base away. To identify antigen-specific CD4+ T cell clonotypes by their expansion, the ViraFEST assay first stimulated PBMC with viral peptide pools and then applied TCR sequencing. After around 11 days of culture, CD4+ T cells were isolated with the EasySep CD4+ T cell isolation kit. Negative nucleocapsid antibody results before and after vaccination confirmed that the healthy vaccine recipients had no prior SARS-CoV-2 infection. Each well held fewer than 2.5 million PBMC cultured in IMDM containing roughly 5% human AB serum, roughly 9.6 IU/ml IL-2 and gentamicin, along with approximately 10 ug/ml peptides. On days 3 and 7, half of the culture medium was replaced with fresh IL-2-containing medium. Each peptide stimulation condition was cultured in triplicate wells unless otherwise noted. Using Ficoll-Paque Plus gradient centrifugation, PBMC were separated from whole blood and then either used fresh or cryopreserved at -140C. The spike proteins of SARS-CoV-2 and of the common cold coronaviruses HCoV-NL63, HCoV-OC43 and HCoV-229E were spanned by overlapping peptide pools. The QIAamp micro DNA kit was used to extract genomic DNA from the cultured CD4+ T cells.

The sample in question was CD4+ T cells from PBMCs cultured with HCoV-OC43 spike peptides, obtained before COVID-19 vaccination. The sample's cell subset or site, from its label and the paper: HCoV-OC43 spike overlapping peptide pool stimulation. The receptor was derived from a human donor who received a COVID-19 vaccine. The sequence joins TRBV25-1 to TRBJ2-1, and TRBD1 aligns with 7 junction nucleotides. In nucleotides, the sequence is TGTGCCAGCAGTGAAACCGGGACAGTAGCCTACAATGAGCAGTTCTTC. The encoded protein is CASSETGTVAYNEQFF.